Here is one T cell receptor beta chain with its context. This entry comes from a study of early T cells in non-severe SARS-CoV-2 infection. Whole-study context: RNA in bulk from unsorted whole blood was sequenced, and chains were unpaired.

A single record per CDR3 protein comes from TCRdb applying MiXCR to the 5' RACE reads. The table lists tens of thousands of distinct CDR3 sequences, around 10% of them singletons. The CDR3 loop spans 13 amino acids. The V end was cut by 3 bases, the J end by 1 base, with 9 bases between. Germline V gives CDR1 SQVTM, CDR2 ANQGSEA. The sample taken for sequencing was whole blood. This TCR derives from an adult who was a healthcare worker with PCR-confirmed SARS-CoV-2 infection or an uninfected control (not recorded which). The chain combines TRBV29-1 with TRBJ1-1; no firm D call. The CDR3 here is CSVDEGENTEAFF. CDR3 sequence (DNA): TGCAGCGTTGATGAGGGAGAGAACACTGAAGCTTTCTTT.